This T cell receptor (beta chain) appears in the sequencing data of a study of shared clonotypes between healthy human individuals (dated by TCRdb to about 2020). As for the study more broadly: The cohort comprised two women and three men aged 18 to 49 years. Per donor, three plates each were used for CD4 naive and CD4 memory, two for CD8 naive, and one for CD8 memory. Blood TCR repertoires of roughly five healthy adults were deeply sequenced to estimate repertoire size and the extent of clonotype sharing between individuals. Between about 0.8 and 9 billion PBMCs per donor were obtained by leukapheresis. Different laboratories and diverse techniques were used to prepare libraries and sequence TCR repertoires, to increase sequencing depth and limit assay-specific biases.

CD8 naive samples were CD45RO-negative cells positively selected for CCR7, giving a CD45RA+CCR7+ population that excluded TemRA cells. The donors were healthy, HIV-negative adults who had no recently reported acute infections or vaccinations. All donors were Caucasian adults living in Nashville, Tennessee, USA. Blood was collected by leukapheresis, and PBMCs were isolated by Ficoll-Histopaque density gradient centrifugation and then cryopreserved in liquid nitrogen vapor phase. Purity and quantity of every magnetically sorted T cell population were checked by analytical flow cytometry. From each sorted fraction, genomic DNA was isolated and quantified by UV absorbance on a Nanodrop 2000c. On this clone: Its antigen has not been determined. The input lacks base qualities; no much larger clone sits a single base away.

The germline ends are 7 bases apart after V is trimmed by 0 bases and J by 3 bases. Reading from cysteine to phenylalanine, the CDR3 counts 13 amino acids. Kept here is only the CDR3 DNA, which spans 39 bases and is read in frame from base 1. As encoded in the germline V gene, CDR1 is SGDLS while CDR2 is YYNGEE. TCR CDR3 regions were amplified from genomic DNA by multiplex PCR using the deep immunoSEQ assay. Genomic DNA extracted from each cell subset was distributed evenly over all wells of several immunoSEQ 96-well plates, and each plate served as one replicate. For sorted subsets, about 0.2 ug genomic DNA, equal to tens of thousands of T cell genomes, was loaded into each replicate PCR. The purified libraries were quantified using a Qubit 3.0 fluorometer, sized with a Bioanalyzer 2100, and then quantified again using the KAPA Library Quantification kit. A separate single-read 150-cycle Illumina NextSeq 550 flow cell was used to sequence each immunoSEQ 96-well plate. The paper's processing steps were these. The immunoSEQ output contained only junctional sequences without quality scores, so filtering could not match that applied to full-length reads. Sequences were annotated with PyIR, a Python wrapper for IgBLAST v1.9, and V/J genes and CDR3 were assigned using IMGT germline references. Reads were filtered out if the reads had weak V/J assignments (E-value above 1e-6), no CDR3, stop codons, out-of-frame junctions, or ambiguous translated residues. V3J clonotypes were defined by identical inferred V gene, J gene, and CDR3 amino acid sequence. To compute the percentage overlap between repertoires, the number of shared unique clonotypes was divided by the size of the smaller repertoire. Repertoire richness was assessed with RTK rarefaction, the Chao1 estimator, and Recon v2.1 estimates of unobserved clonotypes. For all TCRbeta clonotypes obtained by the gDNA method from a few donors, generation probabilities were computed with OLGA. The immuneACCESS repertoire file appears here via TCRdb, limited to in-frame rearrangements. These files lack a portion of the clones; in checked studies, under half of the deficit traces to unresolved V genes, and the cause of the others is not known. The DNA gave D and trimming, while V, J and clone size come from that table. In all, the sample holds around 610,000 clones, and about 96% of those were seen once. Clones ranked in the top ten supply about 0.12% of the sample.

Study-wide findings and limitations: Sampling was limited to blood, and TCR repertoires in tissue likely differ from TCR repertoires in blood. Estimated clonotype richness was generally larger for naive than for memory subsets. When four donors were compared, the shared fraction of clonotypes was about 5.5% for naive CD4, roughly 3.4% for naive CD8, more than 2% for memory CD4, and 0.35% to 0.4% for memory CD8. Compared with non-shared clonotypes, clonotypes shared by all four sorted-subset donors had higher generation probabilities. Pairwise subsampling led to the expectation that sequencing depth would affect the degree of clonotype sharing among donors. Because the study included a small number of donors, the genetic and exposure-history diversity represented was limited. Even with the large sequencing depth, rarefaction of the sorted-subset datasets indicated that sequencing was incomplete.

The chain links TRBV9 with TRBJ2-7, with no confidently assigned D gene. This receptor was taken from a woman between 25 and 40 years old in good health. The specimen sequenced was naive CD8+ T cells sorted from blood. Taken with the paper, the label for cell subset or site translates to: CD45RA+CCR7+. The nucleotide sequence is TGTGCCAGCAGCGTAGACGACTTCTACGAGCAGTACTTC. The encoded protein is CASSVDDFYEQYF.